A selection of T cell receptor beta chains follows, all from one sample in a study of T cells after yellow fever vaccination. One entry per CDR3 protein results from TCRdb running MiXCR on the 5' RACE reads. The table includes around 610,000 distinct CDR3 sequences, roughly 12% detected once. The source material was PBMCs, sampled on the day of the yellow fever booster vaccination. The receptors here all came from a man aged 25-40 years who received the YFV17D yellow fever vaccine. Each CDR3 is given with its conserved first and last residue. The D gene is left open where the match is weak.

TRBJ2-7 - TRBV7-2 CASSRDRSSYEQYF
TRBJ2-7 - TRBV29-1 CSVFRDPYEQYF
TRBJ2-7 - TRBV15 CATSSVGPRTSYEQYF
TRBJ2-7 - TRBV5-6 CASSLDGDYEQYF
TRBJ2-7 - TRBV5-1 CASSRLDNSHEQYF
TRBJ2-1 TRBD1 TRBV7-2 CASSSTGGTYNEQFF
TRBJ2-2 - TRBV3-1 CASSRAGRELFF
TRBJ2-7 - TRBV7-2 CASSFLRSGESYEQYF
TRBJ2-1 - TRBV7-9 CASSSIVDFLANEQFF
TRBJ2-7 - TRBV21-1 CAQKEKARSLYEQYF
TRBJ2-7 TRBD2 TRBV7-8 CASSPSGSSAYEQYF
TRBJ2-1 TRBD2 TRBV9 CASSATSGSFNEQFF
TRBJ2-1 - TRBV24-1 CATSSGWRANEQFF
TRBJ2-2 - TRBV2 CASSVSYTGELFF
TRBJ2-1 TRBD1 TRBV7-9 CASSSRRRDRVEQFF
TRBJ2-4 TRBD1 TRBV28 CASSPAPGQGAYIQYF
TRBJ2-1 TRBD2 TRBV4-3 CASSQIKGTSGRYEQFF
TRBJ2-1 TRBD2 TRBV7-2 CASSLGIGTSGIF
TRBJ2-1 TRBD2 TRBV5-4 CASSPLAGGAAGEQFF
TRBJ2-3 - TRBV6-6 CASSYSSRGQYF
TRBJ2-1 - TRBV6-2/TRBV6-3 CASRRMPGLSYNEQFF
TRBJ1-3 - TRBV28 CASSSGTNSGNTIYF
TRBJ2-1 - TRBV5-5 CASSLVRLLFYNEQFF
TRBJ2-5 TRBD2 TRBV5-1 CASSLVASGRARETQYF
TRBJ2-1 - TRBV20-1 CSASVASIGNEQFF
TRBJ2-2 TRBD1 TRBV13 CASSLGLQGQGARTGELFF
TRBJ1-3 - TRBV5-1 CASSLGQAGNTIYF
TRBJ2-3 TRBD2 TRBV7-2 CASSVRPLSGISTDTQYF
TRBJ2-5 TRBD1 TRBV27 CASSGNRGPETQYF
TRBJ2-1 TRBD2 TRBV19 CASRPTGLAGGEQFF
TRBJ1-2 - TRBV19 CASSNFAGAGGYTF
TRBJ2-1 - TRBV6-5 CASRTHAGRQFF
TRBJ2-7 TRBD1 TRBV20-1 CSAHHRGQSPYEQYF
TRBJ2-1 - TRBV7-2 CASSLRDGSNEQFF
TRBJ2-1 TRBD2 TRBV3-1 CASSGLAGGIYEQFF
TRBJ2-7 TRBD2 TRBV29-1 CSVEGAGVYEQYF
TRBJ2-3 TRBD2 TRBV7-3 CASSLTGTRNGTDTQYF
TRBJ2-2 - TRBV6-2/TRBV6-3 CASWKGRENTGELFF
TRBJ2-6 TRBD1 TRBV28 CASSRTGVGANVLTF
TRBJ2-3 TRBD2 TRBV3-1 CASSRPLAGLTDTQYF
TRBJ2-1 - TRBV20-1 CSAGPDNEQFF
TRBJ2-3 - TRBV24-1 CATSDRYPPFSTDTQYF
TRBJ2-7 TRBD2 TRBV6-1 CASTPHRAGGPEQYF
TRBJ2-7 TRBD2 TRBV20-1 CSARGAGLYEQYF
TRBJ2-4 - TRBV7-2 CASSFASSPGTAKNIQYF
TRBJ2-1 TRBD1 TRBV5-1 CASGSGTGNVQFF
TRBJ2-5 - TRBV20-1 CSAEGGRETQYF
TRBJ2-5 - TRBV24-1 CATSDLLNDRTQYF
TRBJ2-5 - TRBV29-1 CSGGVGPDQETQYF
TRBJ2-5 - TRBV29-1 CSVRTGKQETQYF
TRBJ2-5 - TRBV27 CASSLSNPGLQETQYF
TRBJ2-7 - TRBV5-1 CASSPSVGRTSYEQYF
TRBJ2-1 - TRBV7-9 CASSLVLSEQFF